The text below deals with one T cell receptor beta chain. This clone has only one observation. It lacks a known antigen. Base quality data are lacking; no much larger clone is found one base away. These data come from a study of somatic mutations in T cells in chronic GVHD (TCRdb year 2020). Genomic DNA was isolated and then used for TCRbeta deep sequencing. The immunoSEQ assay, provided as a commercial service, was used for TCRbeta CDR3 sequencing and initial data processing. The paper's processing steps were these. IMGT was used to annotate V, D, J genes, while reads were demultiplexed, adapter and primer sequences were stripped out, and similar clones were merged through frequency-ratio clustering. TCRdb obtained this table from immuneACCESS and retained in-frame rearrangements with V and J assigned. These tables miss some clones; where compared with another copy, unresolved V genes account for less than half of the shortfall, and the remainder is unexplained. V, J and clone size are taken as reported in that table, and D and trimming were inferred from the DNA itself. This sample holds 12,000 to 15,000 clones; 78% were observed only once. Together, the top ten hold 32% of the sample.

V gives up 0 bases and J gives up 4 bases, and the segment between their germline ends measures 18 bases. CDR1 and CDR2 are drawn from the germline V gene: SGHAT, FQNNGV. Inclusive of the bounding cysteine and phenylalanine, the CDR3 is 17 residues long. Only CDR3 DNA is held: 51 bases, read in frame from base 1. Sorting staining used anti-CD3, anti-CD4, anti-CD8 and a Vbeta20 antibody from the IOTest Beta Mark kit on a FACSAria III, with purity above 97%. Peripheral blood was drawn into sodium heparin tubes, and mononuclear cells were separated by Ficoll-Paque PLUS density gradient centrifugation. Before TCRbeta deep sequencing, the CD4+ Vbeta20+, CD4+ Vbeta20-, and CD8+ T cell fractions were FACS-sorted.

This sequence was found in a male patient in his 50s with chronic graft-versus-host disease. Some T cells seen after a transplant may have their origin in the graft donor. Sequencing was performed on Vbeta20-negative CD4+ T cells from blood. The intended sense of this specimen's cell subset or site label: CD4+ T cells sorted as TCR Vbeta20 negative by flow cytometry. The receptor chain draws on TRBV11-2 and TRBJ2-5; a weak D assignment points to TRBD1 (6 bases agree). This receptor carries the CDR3 CASSLDLARGPSETQYF. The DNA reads TGTGCCAGCAGCTTAGATCTAGCCAGGGGTCCCTCAGAGACCCAGTACTTC.